The rows below give T cell receptor beta chains drawn from one sample of a study of T cell responses to AZD1222 COVID-19 vaccine. TCRdb keeps only in-frame clones here, not all; method: immunoSEQ multiplex PCR. The sample lists 25,000 to 35,000 clones, approximately 93% occurring once. Sequenced material: peripheral blood, taken on day 0 of AZD1222 vaccination. All receptors come from an adult in good health. CDR3s include the opening cysteine and the closing phenylalanine or tryptophan. Each record gives: clone size, V gene, J gene, D gene, CDR3 protein, CDR3 DNA. D genes are given only for firm matches. Rows may omit the clone size; those that give it use once, few, many or a size class.

clone size: NA
V gene: TRBV7-6
J gene: TRBJ1-1
D gene: TRBD1
CDR3 protein: CASSFGQGRMNTEAFF
CDR3 DNA: TGTGCCAGCAGCTTCGGACAGGGAAGGATGAACACTGAAGCTTTCTTT

clone size: NA
V gene: TRBV3-1/TRBV3-2
J gene: TRBJ1-2
D gene: NA
CDR3 protein: CASRTGTYGYTF
CDR3 DNA: TGTGCCAGCAGGACCGGGACCTATGGCTACACCTTC

clone size: NA
V gene: TRBV10-3
J gene: TRBJ2-7
D gene: TRBD2
CDR3 protein: CAISEPGTSGSFEQYF
CDR3 DNA: TGTGCCATCAGTGAGCCCGGGACTAGCGGGAGCTTCGAGCAGTACTTC

clone size: NA
V gene: TRBV28
J gene: TRBJ2-1
D gene: NA
CDR3 protein: CASSWGGQWNNEQFF
CDR3 DNA: TGTGCCAGCAGTTGGGGGGGCCAGTGGAACAATGAGCAGTTCTTC

clone size: once
V gene: TRBV9
J gene: TRBJ1-2
D gene: NA
CDR3 protein: CASSVDRAPVYGYTF
CDR3 DNA: TGTGCCAGCAGCGTAGACAGGGCACCCGTCTATGGCTACACCTTC

clone size: once
V gene: TRBV30
J gene: TRBJ1-1
D gene: NA
CDR3 protein: CAWSDGETEAFF
CDR3 DNA: TGTGCCTGGAGTGACGGAGAAACTGAAGCTTTCTTT

clone size: once
V gene: TRBV5-4
J gene: TRBJ1-3
D gene: NA
CDR3 protein: CASSPGESGNTIYF
CDR3 DNA: TGTGCCAGCAGCCCGGGGGAGTCTGGAAACACCATATATTTT

clone size: NA
V gene: TRBV11-3
J gene: TRBJ2-1
D gene: NA
CDR3 protein: CASSPRQVSDEQFF
CDR3 DNA: TGTGCCAGCAGCCCGCGACAGGTCTCGGATGAGCAGTTCTTC

clone size: NA
V gene: TRBV7-9
J gene: TRBJ2-1
D gene: NA
CDR3 protein: CASSLASPGVNNEQFF
CDR3 DNA: TGTGCCAGCAGCTTAGCGTCCCCGGGAGTGAACAATGAGCAGTTCTTC

clone size: NA
V gene: TRBV5-1
J gene: TRBJ2-1
D gene: NA
CDR3 protein: CASSLDGISNEQFF
CDR3 DNA: TGCGCCAGCAGCCTGGACGGGATCTCCAATGAGCAGTTCTTC

clone size: NA
V gene: TRBV4-1
J gene: TRBJ1-1
D gene: NA
CDR3 protein: CASSQRTAAEGQAFF
CDR3 DNA: TGCGCCAGCAGCCAGAGGACAGCCGCCGAAGGTCAGGCTTTCTTT

clone size: NA
V gene: TRBV4-2
J gene: TRBJ1-1
D gene: TRBD1
CDR3 protein: CASSQARDRGAEAFF
CDR3 DNA: TGTGCCAGCAGCCAAGCCCGGGACAGGGGAGCTGAAGCTTTCTTT

clone size: NA
V gene: TRBV7-9
J gene: TRBJ1-5
D gene: TRBD1
CDR3 protein: CASSSTGGSNQPQHF
CDR3 DNA: TGTGCCAGCAGCTCGACAGGGGGTAGCAATCAGCCCCAGCATTTT

clone size: NA
V gene: TRBV5-8
J gene: TRBJ2-1
D gene: TRBD1
CDR3 protein: CASSWTGGKQFF
CDR3 DNA: TGTGCCAGCAGCTGGACAGGGGGCAAGCAGTTCTTC

clone size: NA
V gene: TRBV5-1
J gene: TRBJ1-2
D gene: NA
CDR3 protein: CASSLAEAMTNYGYTF
CDR3 DNA: TGCGCCAGCAGCTTGGCCGAGGCAATGACTAACTATGGCTACACCTTC

clone size: NA
V gene: TRBV19
J gene: TRBJ1-5
D gene: NA
CDR3 protein: CASSIYWESNQPQHF
CDR3 DNA: TGTGCCAGTAGTATATATTGGGAGAGCAATCAGCCCCAGCATTTT

clone size: NA
V gene: TRBV5-4
J gene: TRBJ1-2
D gene: NA
CDR3 protein: CASSPKQGPYTF
CDR3 DNA: TGTGCCAGCAGCCCGAAACAGGGACCCTACACCTTC

clone size: NA
V gene: TRBV6-5
J gene: TRBJ1-2
D gene: NA
CDR3 protein: CASMEAGLGYGYTF
CDR3 DNA: TGTGCCAGCATGGAGGCGGGGCTTGGCTATGGCTACACCTTC

clone size: once
V gene: TRBV2
J gene: TRBJ1-5
D gene: TRBD1
CDR3 protein: CASSFTRDRFGQPQHF
CDR3 DNA: TGTGCCAGCAGTTTCACCCGGGACAGATTCGGTCAGCCCCAGCATTTT

clone size: NA
V gene: TRBV11-2
J gene: TRBJ2-7
D gene: NA
CDR3 protein: CASSLGAPPYYEQYF
CDR3 DNA: TGTGCCAGCAGCTTAGGGGCCCCACCTTACTACGAGCAGTACTTC

clone size: NA
V gene: TRBV11-2
J gene: TRBJ2-1
D gene: TRBD2
CDR3 protein: CASSFTGTTDNEQFF
CDR3 DNA: TGTGCCAGCAGCTTTACCGGGACTACGGACAATGAGCAGTTCTTC

clone size: NA
V gene: TRBV28
J gene: TRBJ1-2
D gene: TRBD1
CDR3 protein: CASRYRGQGYTF
CDR3 DNA: TGTGCCAGCAGGTACAGGGGGCAGGGCTACACCTTC

clone size: once
V gene: TRBV27
J gene: TRBJ2-5
D gene: NA
CDR3 protein: CASRSPMTQYF
CDR3 DNA: TGTGCCAGCAGATCCCCCATGACCCAGTACTTC

clone size: once
V gene: TRBV27
J gene: TRBJ2-3
D gene: TRBD2
CDR3 protein: CASRLAGAPTDTQYF
CDR3 DNA: TGTGCCAGCAGACTAGCGGGGGCGCCCACAGATACGCAGTATTTT

clone size: once
V gene: TRBV12-3/TRBV12-4
J gene: TRBJ1-5
D gene: TRBD1
CDR3 protein: CASSRQGPQPQHF
CDR3 DNA: TGTGCCAGCAGCCGACAGGGCCCCCAGCCCCAGCATTTT

clone size: NA
V gene: TRBV30
J gene: TRBJ1-4
D gene: TRBD1
CDR3 protein: CAWSVGQGTNEKLFF
CDR3 DNA: TGTGCCTGGAGTGTAGGACAGGGGACTAATGAAAAACTGTTTTTT

clone size: NA
V gene: TRBV28
J gene: TRBJ1-5
D gene: NA
CDR3 protein: CASTRTTTNQPQHF
CDR3 DNA: TGTGCCAGCACCCGAACGACGACCAATCAGCCCCAGCATTTT